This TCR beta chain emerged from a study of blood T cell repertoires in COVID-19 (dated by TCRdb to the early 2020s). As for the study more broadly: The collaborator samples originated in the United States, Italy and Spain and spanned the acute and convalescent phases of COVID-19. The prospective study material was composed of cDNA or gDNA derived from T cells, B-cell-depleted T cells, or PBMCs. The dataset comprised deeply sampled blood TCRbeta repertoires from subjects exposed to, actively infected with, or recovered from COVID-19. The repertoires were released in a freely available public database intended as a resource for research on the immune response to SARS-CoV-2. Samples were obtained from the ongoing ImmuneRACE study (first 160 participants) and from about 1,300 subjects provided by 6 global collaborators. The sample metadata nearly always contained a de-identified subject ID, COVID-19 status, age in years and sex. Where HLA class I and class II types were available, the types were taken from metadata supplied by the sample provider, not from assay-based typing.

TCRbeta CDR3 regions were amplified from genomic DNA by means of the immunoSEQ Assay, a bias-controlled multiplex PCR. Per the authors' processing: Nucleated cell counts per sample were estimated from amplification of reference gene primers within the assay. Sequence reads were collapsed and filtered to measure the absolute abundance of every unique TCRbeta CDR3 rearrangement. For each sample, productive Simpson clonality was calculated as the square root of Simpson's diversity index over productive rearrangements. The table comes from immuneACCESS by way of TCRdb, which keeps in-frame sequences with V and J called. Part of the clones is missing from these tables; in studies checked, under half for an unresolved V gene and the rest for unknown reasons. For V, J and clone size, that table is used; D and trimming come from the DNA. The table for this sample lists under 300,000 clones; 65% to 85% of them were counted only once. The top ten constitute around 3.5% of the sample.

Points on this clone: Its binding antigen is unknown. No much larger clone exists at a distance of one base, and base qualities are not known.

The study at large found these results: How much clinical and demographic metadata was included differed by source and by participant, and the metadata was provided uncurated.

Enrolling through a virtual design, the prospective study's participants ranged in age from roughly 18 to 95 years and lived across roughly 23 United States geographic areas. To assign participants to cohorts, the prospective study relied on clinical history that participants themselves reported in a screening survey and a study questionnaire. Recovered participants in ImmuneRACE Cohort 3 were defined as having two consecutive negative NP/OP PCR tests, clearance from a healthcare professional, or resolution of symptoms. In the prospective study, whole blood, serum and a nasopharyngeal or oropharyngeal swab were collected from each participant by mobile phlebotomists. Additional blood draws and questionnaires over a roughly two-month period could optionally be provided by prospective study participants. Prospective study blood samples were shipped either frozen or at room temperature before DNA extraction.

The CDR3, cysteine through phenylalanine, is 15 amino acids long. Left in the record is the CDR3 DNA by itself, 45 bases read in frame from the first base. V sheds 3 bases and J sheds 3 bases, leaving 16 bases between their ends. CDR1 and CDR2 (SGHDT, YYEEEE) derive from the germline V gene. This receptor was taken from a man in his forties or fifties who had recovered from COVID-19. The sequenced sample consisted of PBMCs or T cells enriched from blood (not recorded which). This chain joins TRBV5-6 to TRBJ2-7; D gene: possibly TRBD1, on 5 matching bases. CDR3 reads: CASSYPMAGLYEQYF. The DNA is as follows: TGTGCCAGCAGCTACCCTATGGCAGGGCTCTACGAGCAGTACTTC.